This T cell receptor beta chain comes out of a study of somatic mutations in cytotoxic T cells in rheumatoid arthritis. Profiled with immunoSEQ multiplex PCR; TCRdb holds only in-frame clones, not every one. Among 15,000 to 20,000 clones listed, around 70% were seen once. This CDR3 is 14 amino acids long. The V end lost 0 bases, the J end lost 3 bases, and 6 bases lay between the germline ends. Germline CDR1 is PRHDT and CDR2 is FYEKMQ (reference sequence). The sample consisted of CD8+ T cells sorted from blood. This rearrangement joins TRBV13 to TRBJ1-5; D perhaps matches TRBD1 (5 bases). This clonotype originated in a man aged 60-69 years in good health. In DNA form, the CDR3 reads TGTGCCAGCAGCTTAGGGACAGTCAATCAGCCCCAGCATTTT. Its translation is CASSLGTVNQPQHF.